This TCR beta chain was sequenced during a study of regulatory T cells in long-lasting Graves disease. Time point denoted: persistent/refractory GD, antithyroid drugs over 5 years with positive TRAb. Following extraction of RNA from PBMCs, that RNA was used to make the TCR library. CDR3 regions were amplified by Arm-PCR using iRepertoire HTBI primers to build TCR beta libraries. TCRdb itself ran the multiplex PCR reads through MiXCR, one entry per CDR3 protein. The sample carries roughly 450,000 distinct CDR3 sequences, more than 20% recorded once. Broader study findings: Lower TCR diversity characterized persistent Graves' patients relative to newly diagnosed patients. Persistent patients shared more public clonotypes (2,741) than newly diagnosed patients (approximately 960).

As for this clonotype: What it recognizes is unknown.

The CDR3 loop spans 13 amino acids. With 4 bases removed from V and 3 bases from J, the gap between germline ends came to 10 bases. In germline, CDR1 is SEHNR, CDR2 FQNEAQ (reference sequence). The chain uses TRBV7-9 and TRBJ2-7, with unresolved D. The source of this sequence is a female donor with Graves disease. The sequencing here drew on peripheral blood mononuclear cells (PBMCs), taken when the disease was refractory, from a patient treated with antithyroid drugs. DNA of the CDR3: TGTGCCAGCAGCTCTCCTCTTGGCTACGAGCAGTACTTC. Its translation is CASSSPLGYEQYF.